This TCR beta chain was captured in a study of blood T cell repertoires in COVID-19. For the study at large: COVID-19 samples from acute and convalescent phases originated in the United States, Italy and Spain. The cDNA or gDNA used as material had been derived from T cells, B-cell-depleted T cells, or PBMCs.

As originally analysed: Cell counts per sample came from amplifying reference gene primers. Libraries were prepared by immunoSEQ multiplex PCR; TCRdb keeps only in-frame clonotypes and omits some of them. V and J calls and clone size are those listed in that table; D and trimming were worked out from the DNA. Among fewer than 350,000 clones listed, about nine tenths were seen once. The germline V gene has CDR1 SGHTA and CDR2 FQGNSA. The CDR3 runs to 15 residues. V shed 3 bases and J 2 bases; nucleotides not matched to a gene: 3. Recruitment covered over 20 US areas and drew participants whose ages spanned roughly 18 to 89 years.

The sequence came from a woman between 40 and 55 years old with acute COVID-19. The chain is built from TRBV7-2 and TRBJ2-3; 9 nucleotides match TRBD2. The sequenced sample was PBMCs or T cells enriched from blood (not recorded which). CDR3 nucleotide sequence: TGTGCCAGCAGCTTTAGCGGGGGTTACACAGATACGCAGTATTTT. It specifies CASSFSGGYTDTQYF.